This TCR beta chain was profiled in a study of T-cell reconstitution after alpha-beta-depleted transplantation in children. Molecular barcoding with unique molecular identifiers was used for the TCRbeta library. Each CDR3 protein is one row after TCRdb ran MiXCR on the PCR reads. The table includes some 500,000 distinct CDR3 sequences, approximately 32% detected once. CDR1 is DFQATT and CDR2 is SNEGSKA in the germline V gene (reference sequence). J lost 8 bases, V lost 3 bases, and 11 bases had no gene match. This CDR3 contains 14 residues. This clonotype originated in a human donor who donated a stem cell graft to a child with aplastic anemia. This chain uses TRBV20-1 with TRBJ2-3; 7 bases are shared with TRBD2. This sample comprised PBMCs from the stem cell graft donor, obtained from the stem cell graft. CDR3: CSARRGGSVGTQYF. CDR3 nucleotides: TGCAGTGCTAGGAGGGGCGGGAGTGTCGGTACGCAGTATTTT.